The T cell receptor (beta chain) under discussion was sequenced for a study of robustness of blood B and T cell sequencing listed by TCRdb under 2018. With respect to the entire study: The goal of the study was to find out how much peripheral blood is required to reliably describe the TCRbeta and IgG repertoires of an individual. In each of the ten independently drawn blood samples, TCRbeta and IgG repertoires were quantified. Two replicate TCRbeta cDNA libraries were prepared from one shared RNA pool from a single 10 ml draw, serving as technical replicates.

This clonotype was recorded a few times. Its recognized antigen is unknown. Per-base quality was not reported, and no clone a single base away is much larger than it. mRNA, which captures expressed receptors, was used instead of genomic DNA for quantification of TCRbeta repertoires. Leukocytes from the buffy coat were collected into Trizol, and RNA was extracted using the Direct-zol RNA MiniPrep Plus kit with no cell sorting. To separate plasma, buffy coat and red blood cells, EDTA blood tubes were immediately centrifuged at 4 degrees C. Libraries were constructed by PCR. The instrument given in TCRdb is Illumina MiSeq. SMARTScribe reverse transcriptase and a 5' template-switch oligo, by which a universal priming site was added, were used for cDNA synthesis. The template-switch oligo carried a 12-nucleotide random unique molecular identifier (UMI) that tagged each cDNA molecule. During reverse transcription, chain-specific reverse primers targeted TCRbeta transcripts. Uracil DNA glycosylase treatment was used to remove residual template-switch adapters, and a Qiagen MinElute kit was used to purify the cDNA. For the first PCR, KAPA HiFi HotStart ReadyMix was used for around 25 cycles, with amplification split across four 50 ul reactions containing step-out primers. Before any further amplification, the products of the first-round PCR were gel-purified. Illumina Nextera adapters were attached in a second approximately 8-cycle PCR, after which libraries were purified and pooled. A 50-nucleotide 5' read captured the UMI barcode for each TCRbeta molecule. As for the authors' bioinformatics: Reads were grouped by UMI into consensus reads using the MIGEC toolkit. PEAR was used to merge forward and reverse consensus reads into final reads. Identical UMI-sequence pairs shared across libraries were treated as cross-sample contamination and removed by a custom decontamination script. MIGMAP, a wrapper around IgBLAST, was used to carry out V(D)J assignment and CDR3 extraction. A TCR clonotype was defined as sharing the same V gene, J gene and CDR3 amino acid sequence, and CDR1 and CDR2 were not sequenced. Using fastp trimming at Q25 and MiXCR clonotype assembly, TCRdb reanalyzed the public sequencing data and kept in-frame beta chains. Under each unique CDR3 protein, matching rows form one entry showing the most common genes and DNA. TCRdb's processing, not the authors' own work, is the source of the V and J calls. In all, the sample holds approximately 3,500 distinct CDR3 sequences, and approximately 49% of those were seen once. The top ten hold 20% to 30% of the sample.

Results the study describes overall, beyond this receptor: The 1,000 most abundant TCRbeta clonotypes from the pooled draws were found in every single 10 ml sample. Evidence of cross-contamination, likely from batch processing, showed up in one pair of TCRbeta libraries, so the UMI-sequence pairs shared by that pair of libraries were removed. Between the technical replicate libraries, 94.8% of the top 10,000 TCRbeta clonotypes in one library were also present in the other library. No improvement in the overlap of rare TCRbeta clonotypes was observed when tubes were pooled, implying that much larger blood volumes would be needed for rare TCRbeta clonotypes to be captured. Because EDTA tubes had to be fractionated immediately, the use of EDTA tubes in multi-site collections was limited. Coverage of the top 10,000 TCRbeta clonotypes approached saturation when 3 or 4 tubes (roughly 28-40 ml blood) were combined. The TCRbeta rarefaction curves did not fully level off, which suggests under-sequencing or many low-abundance clonotypes.

This receptor was taken from a human donor in good health. Sequenced input: peripheral blood.

Here is the DNA: TGTGCCTGGAGTGCAGACAGGAACACTGAAGCTTTCTTT. It translates to CAWSADRNTEAFF. The chain is made from TRBV30 and TRBJ1-1; TRBD1 is a weak D gene call, 5 bases matching. According to the germline V gene (reference sequence), CDR1 reads GTSNPN and CDR2 reads SVGIG. The CDR3, from cysteine to phenylalanine, totals 13 residues. The entry retains the CDR3 DNA only, 39 bases that are in frame from base 1. V sheds 1 base and J sheds 1 base, leaving 7 bases between their ends.